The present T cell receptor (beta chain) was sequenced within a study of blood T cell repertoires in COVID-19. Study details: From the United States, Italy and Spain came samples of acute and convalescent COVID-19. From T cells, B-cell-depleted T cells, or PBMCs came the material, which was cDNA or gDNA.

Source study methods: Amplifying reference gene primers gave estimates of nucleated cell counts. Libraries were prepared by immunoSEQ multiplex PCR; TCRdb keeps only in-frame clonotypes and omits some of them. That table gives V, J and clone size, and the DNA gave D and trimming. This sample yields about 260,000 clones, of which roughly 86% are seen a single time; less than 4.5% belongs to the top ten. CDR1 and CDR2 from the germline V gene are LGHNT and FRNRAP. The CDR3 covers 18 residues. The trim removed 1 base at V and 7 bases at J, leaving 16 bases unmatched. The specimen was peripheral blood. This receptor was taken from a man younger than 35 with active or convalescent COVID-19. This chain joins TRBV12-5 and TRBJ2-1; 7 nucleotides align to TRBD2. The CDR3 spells CASGLASAGILPGNEQFF. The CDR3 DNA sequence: TGTGCTAGTGGTTTGGCCTCAGCGGGAATCCTGCCTGGGAATGAGCAGTTCTTC.